Listed here are 26 T cell receptor beta chains from one sample, sequenced in a study of cytomegalovirus exposure and HLA in healthy donors (dated by TCRdb to 2016 to 2017). Preparation of the library involved the immunoSEQ multiplex PCR assay. The multiplex PCR relied on a mix of 60 forward primers for TCR Vbeta segments and 13 reverse primers for TCR Jbeta segments. TCRdb carries this immuneACCESS record with in-frame sequences only. Its versions omit some clonotypes, under half of them owing to an unresolved V gene in the studies checked, with the rest unexplained. In this sample the table shows more than 150,000 clones, 80% of which occur a single time. Clones ranked in the top ten supply under 2% of the sample. Material: PBMCs. Receptors originate from a woman in her twenties or thirties in good health and CMV-seronegative.

The J gene is TRBJ2-3, the V gene TRBV10-2; D gene unclear. Germline V gives CDR1 WSHSY, CDR2 SAAADI. Trimming left V 6 bases short and J 2 bases short, with 6 bases between. The length of the CDR3 is 12 residues. CDR3: CASSTYTDTQYF. CDR3 coding DNA: TGCGCCAGCAGCACTTACACAGATACGCAGTATTTT.

The V and J genes are TRBV2 and TRBJ2-1, with D possibly TRBD2 on 6 matching bases. The CDR3 totals 15 residues. Trimming pared 3 bases from V and 2 bases from J, leaving 11 bases between. Germline V lookup: CDR1 SNHLY, CDR2 FYNNEI. CDR3 sequence: CASSERLDAYNEQFF. CDR3 nucleotide sequence: TGTGCCAGCAGTGAGCGACTAGATGCCTACAATGAGCAGTTCTTC. The complete variable domain, with remaining parts taken from reference TRBV2 and TRBJ2-1, reads EPEVTQTPSHQVTQMGQEVILRCVPISNHLYFYWYRQILGQKVEFLVSFYNNEISEKSEIFDDQFSVERPDGSNFTLKIRSTKLEDSAMYFCASSERLDAYNEQFFGPGTRLTVL.

With respect to this clone: At one end, the junction sequence differs from germline, possibly due to a read error. This specimen includes other DNA sequences encoding the same CDR3. The rearrangement joins TRBV2 to TRBJ1-6; D gene uncertain. CDR3 size: 15 residues. The V gene's germline CDR1 is SNHLY and CDR2 FYNNEI. CDR3: CASSQGSSYNSPLHF. As DNA, the CDR3 is TGTGCCAGCAGCCAAGGGAGCTCCTATAATTCGCCCCTCCACTTT.

This clone was counted a few times. The chain uses TRBV5-4 and TRBJ2-7; tentative D call: TRBD2 (5 bases). CDR3 size: 13 residues. Germline values: CDR1 SGHNT, CDR2 YYREEE (reference sequence). With 4 bases removed from V and 7 bases from J, the gap between germline ends came to 15 bases. This chain's CDR3 is CASSLTSSGEQYF. Here the CDR3 DNA reads TGTGCCAGCAGCCTGACAAGCTCGGGAGAGCAGTACTTC.

This chain connects TRBV29-1 to TRBJ1-1, with TRBD1 matching 8 bases. Germline-derived CDR1 and CDR2 are SQVTM and ANQGSEA. This CDR3 is 15 amino acids long. The V gene end was trimmed by 4 bases and the J gene end by 0 bases; junction bases not matched to a gene: 7. The CDR3 here is CSVARGRSVNTEAFF. The CDR3 DNA sequence: TGCAGCGTTGCCAGGGGGCGATCAGTGAACACTGAAGCTTTCTTT. Complete variable domain (other parts from reference TRBV29-1 and TRBJ1-1): SAVISQKPSRDICQRGTSLTIQCQVDSQVTMMFWYRQQPGQSLTLIATANQGSEATYESGFVIDKFPISRPNLTFSTLTVSNMSPEDSSIYLCSVARGRSVNTEAFFGQGTRLTVV.

The rearrangement uses TRBV27 and TRBJ2-7, with 12 bases lining up with TRBD1. The V gene's germline CDR1 is MNHEY and CDR2 SMNVEV (reference sequence). V lost 4 bases, J lost 4 bases, and 5 bases stayed unmatched. The CDR3 loop spans 15 amino acids. CDR3 in amino acids: CASSSPGQGAYEQYF. For the CDR3, the DNA is TGTGCCAGCAGTTCGCCGGGACAGGGGGCTTACGAGCAGTACTTC.

This chain uses TRBV5-1 with TRBJ1-1; TRBD1 aligns across 7 bases. The germline V gene encodes CDR1 SGHRS and CDR2 YFSETQ. The trim removed 0 bases at V and 6 bases at J, leaving 8 bases unmatched. This CDR3 is built from 15 residues. This chain's CDR3 is CASSLGQGGVAEAFF. As DNA, the CDR3 is TGCGCCAGCAGCTTGGGACAGGGAGGTGTAGCTGAAGCTTTCTTT.

The rearrangement uses TRBV30 and TRBJ2-2, with D maybe TRBD2 (5 bases). V was trimmed by 3 bases and J by 4 bases, leaving 6 bases between them. The CDR3 totals 12 residues. Germline V gives CDR1 GTSNPN, CDR2 SVGIG (reference sequence). CDR3 residues: CAWRLATGELFF. The DNA for the CDR3 is TGTGCCTGGAGGCTAGCCACCGGGGAGCTGTTTTTT.

V usage is TRBV10-1 and J usage is TRBJ2-5; 10 nucleotides agree with TRBD2. V shed 0 bases and J 5 bases; nucleotides not matched to a gene: 3. CDR3 size: 15 residues. Germline CDR1 and CDR2: WNHNN and SYGVQD (reference sequence). The CDR3 sequence is CASSESLAGDETQYF. The CDR3 coding sequence is TGCGCCAGCAGTGAGTCCCTAGCGGGGGACGAGACCCAGTACTTC.

This clone appeared a few times. The CDR3 sequence is CASSRQVLETQYF. In nucleotides, the CDR3 is TGTGCCAGCAGCCGACAAGTCTTGGAGACCCAGTACTTC. V gene TRBV7-2 combines with J gene TRBJ2-5; D gene uncertain. Per germline, CDR1 SGHTA and CDR2 FQGNSA. The CDR3 totals 13 residues. The V and J ends lost 5 bases and 5 bases respectively, with 12 bases between them.

The V gene is TRBV30, the J gene TRBJ1-1; a possible D gene is TRBD1 (5 bases). V was shortened by 1 base and J by 0 bases, with 6 bases between the two germline ends. The CDR3 loop spans 13 amino acids. Germline CDR1 GTSNPN, CDR2 SVGIG (reference sequence). The CDR3 sequence is CAWSDRLNTEAFF. The CDR3 DNA reads as TGTGCCTGGAGTGACAGGCTGAACACTGAAGCTTTCTTT.

This chain connects TRBV18 to TRBJ1-2; D remains unclear. The CDR3 loop spans 13 amino acids. Trimming took off 4 bases at V and 2 bases at J, with 8 bases between the two ends. Germline-derived CDR1 and CDR2 are KGHSH and LQKENI. CDR3 in DNA: TGTGCCAGCTCACAATCGGGAAACTATGGCTACACCTTC. Residues: CASSQSGNYGYTF.

This chain connects TRBV5-4 to TRBJ2-5, with D perhaps TRBD1 (5 bases). Germline V gene data show CDR1 as SGHNT and CDR2 as YYREEE (reference sequence). V lost 0 bases to trimming and J lost 5 bases, with 11 bases between them. There are 14 residues in the CDR3. As DNA, the CDR3 is TGTGCCAGCAGCTTGGCTGGGGCCGTCGAGACCCAGTACTTC. Translated, it gives CASSLAGAVETQYF. The whole variable domain, filled in from reference TRBV5-4 and TRBJ2-5, reads ETGVTQSPTHLIKTRGQQVTLRCSSQSGHNTVSWYQQALGQGPQFIFQYYREEENGRGNFPPRFSGLQFPNYSSELNVNALELDDSALYLCASSLAGAVETQYFGPGTRLLVL.

The genes are TRBV5-6 and TRBJ2-3; 11 nucleotides line up with TRBD2. The CDR3 consists of 17 residues. With V trimmed by 3 bases and J by 0 bases, 6 bases remained unmatched. Germline-derived CDR1 and CDR2 are SGHDT and YYEEEE. This CDR3 reads CASSWRLAGSSTDTQYF. The CDR3 DNA reads as TGTGCCAGCAGCTGGAGACTAGCGGGGAGTAGCACAGATACGCAGTATTTT.

V gene TRBV25-1 combines with J gene TRBJ1-3; D gene uncertain. Trimming removed 3 bases from V and 7 bases from J, with 13 bases in between. The CDR3 has 14 residues. CDR1 and CDR2 (germline): MGHDK, SYGVNS. CDR3 protein: CASSDRSVRNTIYF. The CDR3 DNA reads TGTGCCAGCAGTGATCGATCAGTGAGGAACACCATATATTTT.

The chain couples TRBV7-2 to TRBJ2-7; possibly TRBD1 for D (7 bases). Per germline, CDR1 SGHTA and CDR2 FQGNSA. The CDR3 covers 15 residues. The ends were cut back, 7 bases at V and 0 bases at J, with 16 bases in the middle. CDR3 sequence reads: CASTRGAASSYEQYF. The CDR3 DNA follows: TGTGCCAGCACCAGGGGGGCGGCCAGCTCCTACGAGCAGTACTTC.

In this sample, this clone turned up a few times. The chain is built from TRBV30 and TRBJ1-6; 7 bases agree with TRBD1. The trim removed 3 bases at V and 12 bases at J, leaving 11 bases unmatched. The CDR3 runs 14 residues. CDR1 is GTSNPN, CDR2 SVGIG, per germline (reference sequence). The CDR3 DNA is TGTGCCTGGAGGCTCCGGGACAGAGGAGGACCCCTCCACTTT. Protein sequence: CAWRLRDRGGPLHF.

The CDR3 region is CASTITVSYTEAFF. The CDR3 coding sequence is TGTGCCAGCACCATCACAGTCTCTTACACTGAAGCTTTCTTT. The V and J genes are TRBV7-2 and TRBJ1-1, with D uncertain. The CDR3 length is 14 residues. Trimming left V 7 bases short and J 3 bases short, with 15 bases between. Germline-derived CDR1 and CDR2 are SGHTA and FQGNSA.

The chain couples TRBV4-2 to TRBJ2-2, with 9 bases aligning to TRBD2. From germline, CDR1 is LGHNA and CDR2 YNFKEQ. V shed 0 bases and J 5 bases; nucleotides not matched to a gene: 4. This CDR3 has 16 residues. The CDR3 bases are TGTGCCAGCAGCCAAGAGGCGGGGGGGCGGACCGGGGAGCTGTTTTTT. It codes for CASSQEAGGRTGELFF.

The V and J genes are TRBV9 and TRBJ2-7, with 8 bases identical to TRBD2. Germline trimming cut 2 bases from V and 3 bases from J; bases unmatched to any gene: 10. Germline CDR1 reads SGDLS; CDR2 reads YYNGEE. CDR3 length: 16 amino acids. The CDR3 DNA reads as TGTGCCAGCAGCGTGGGGGCGGGACTAGGGTTCTACGAGCAGTACTTC. This encodes CASSVGAGLGFYEQYF.

V and J are TRBV7-8 and TRBJ2-7, with a tentative D call TRBD2 (6 bases). V was shortened by 5 bases and J by 4 bases, with 18 bases between the two germline ends. The length of the CDR3 is 15 residues. Germline V gives CDR1 SGHVS, CDR2 FQNEAQ. In DNA form, the CDR3 reads TGTGCCAGCAGCCTCGGGGCCGGGGGTTTATACGAGCAGTACTTC. Its protein product is CASSLGAGGLYEQYF.

This sequence joins TRBV27 and TRBJ2-7; TRBD1 is a possible D gene (6 bases). This CDR3 is built from 14 residues. Trimming stripped 5 bases from V and 2 bases from J, with 13 bases between. Germline values: CDR1 MNHEY, CDR2 SMNVEV (reference sequence). The CDR3 nucleotides read TGTGCCAGCAGTCGCACAGGGTCCCCCTACGAGCAGTACTTC. This sequence encodes CASSRTGSPYEQYF.

The rearrangement links TRBV9 to TRBJ2-7; 7 bases agree with TRBD1. CDR1 is SGDLS, CDR2 YYNGEE, per germline. The V segment lost 3 bases and the J segment 2 bases; nucleotides outside the gene matches: 2. This CDR3 has 13 amino acids. The CDR3 bases are TGTGCCAGCAGCGCGACAGGGACCTACGAGCAGTACTTC. Translation gives CASSATGTYEQYF.

The table lists this clone with a count of one. This chain uses TRBV5-1 with TRBJ2-7, with 9 positions matching TRBD1. Germline loops: CDR1 SGHRS, CDR2 YFSETQ. The length of the CDR3 is 14 residues. V trimming: 3 bases; J trimming: 3 bases; junction bases outside the gene matches: 4. CDR3 bases: TGCGCCAGCAGCTCCGGGACAGGGATCTACGAGCAGTACTTC. Its translation is CASSSGTGIYEQYF.

This clone was detected only once. This chain links TRBV6-1 with TRBJ1-1; TRBD1 matches 9 bases. The CDR3 length is 15 residues. V lost 7 bases, J lost 5 bases, and 11 bases stayed unmatched. Per the germline V gene, CDR1 is MNHNS and CDR2 is SASEGT. CDR3 in DNA: TGTGCCAGCATCTCGAACAGGGGGCGAGGGACTGAAGCTTTCTTT. Translated: CASISNRGRGTEAFF.

This chain connects TRBV29-1 to TRBJ2-2; D uncertain. CDR1 and CDR2 (germline): SQVTM, ANQGSEA. This CDR3 region has 13 residues. Trimming took 4 bases from V and 5 from J, leaving 11 bases between them. The CDR3 sequence is CSVGSRGTGELFF. CDR3 sequence (DNA): TGCAGCGTTGGGAGCAGAGGTACCGGGGAGCTGTTTTTT.